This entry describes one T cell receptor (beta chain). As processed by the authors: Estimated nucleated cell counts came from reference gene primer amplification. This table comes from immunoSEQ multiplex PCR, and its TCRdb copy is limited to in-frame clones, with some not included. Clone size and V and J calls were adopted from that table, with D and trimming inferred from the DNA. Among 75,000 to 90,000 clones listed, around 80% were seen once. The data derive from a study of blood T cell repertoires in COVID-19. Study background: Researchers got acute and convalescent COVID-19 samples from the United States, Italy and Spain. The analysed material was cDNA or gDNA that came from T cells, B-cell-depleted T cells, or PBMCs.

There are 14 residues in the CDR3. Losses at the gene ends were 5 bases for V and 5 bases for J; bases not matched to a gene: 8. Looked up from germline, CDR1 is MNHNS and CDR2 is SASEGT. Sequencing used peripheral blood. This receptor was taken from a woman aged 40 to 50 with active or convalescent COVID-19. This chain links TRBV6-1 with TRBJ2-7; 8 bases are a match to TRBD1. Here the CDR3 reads CASSTRTGYHEQYF. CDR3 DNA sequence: TGTGCCAGCAGTACTCGGACAGGGTACCACGAGCAGTACTTC.